This T cell receptor beta chain was retrieved from a study of cytotoxic CD8 clonotypes in ibrutinib-treated CLL. This clone showed up just a few times. Antigen unknown. Points from the study as a whole: Sustained-remission and progressing patients had unequal sampling times. A rise in clonality was seen at ibrutinib response, and a fall back toward baseline was seen at progression.

The table came from immunoSEQ multiplex PCR; TCRdb's copy has only in-frame clones and leaves some out. Of almost 250,000 clones listed, roughly 70% are singletons. The sequencing here drew on PBMCs, taken after 24 months of ibrutinib treatment. The receptor was derived from a human donor with chronic lymphocytic leukemia.

CDR3: CASSLARDYGYTF. CDR3 nucleotides: TGTGCCAGCAGTTTAGCCAGGGACTATGGCTACACCTTC. The chain has TRBV27 and TRBJ1-2; D is possibly TRBD1 (5 bases). V dropped 2 bases and J dropped 3 bases, with 7 bases sitting between them. Germline CDR1 and CDR2: MNHEY and SMNVEV (reference sequence). The CDR3 extends over 13 amino acids.